This T cell receptor (beta chain) was sequenced during a study of T cell changes during pregnancy in multiple sclerosis. The protocol was immunoSEQ multiplex PCR, while the TCRdb copy is restricted to in-frame clones and leaves out a portion. The sample yields around 88,000 clones, roughly nine tenths seen once. V was clipped by 4 bases and J by 2 bases; unmatched bases: 11. CDR1 MNHEY and CDR2 SVGAGI come from the germline V gene. The CDR3 length is 16 residues. The sequencing used peripheral blood, collected in the first trimester of pregnancy. This clonotype originated in a female donor with multiple sclerosis, enrolled in a pregnancy study. The chain couples TRBV6-5 to TRBJ2-7; 7 bases map to TRBD1. The CDR3 nucleotides are TGTGCCAGCAGTTCCTTGACAGGGACCAAAACCTACGAGCAGTACTTC. Its translation is CASSSLTGTKTYEQYF.